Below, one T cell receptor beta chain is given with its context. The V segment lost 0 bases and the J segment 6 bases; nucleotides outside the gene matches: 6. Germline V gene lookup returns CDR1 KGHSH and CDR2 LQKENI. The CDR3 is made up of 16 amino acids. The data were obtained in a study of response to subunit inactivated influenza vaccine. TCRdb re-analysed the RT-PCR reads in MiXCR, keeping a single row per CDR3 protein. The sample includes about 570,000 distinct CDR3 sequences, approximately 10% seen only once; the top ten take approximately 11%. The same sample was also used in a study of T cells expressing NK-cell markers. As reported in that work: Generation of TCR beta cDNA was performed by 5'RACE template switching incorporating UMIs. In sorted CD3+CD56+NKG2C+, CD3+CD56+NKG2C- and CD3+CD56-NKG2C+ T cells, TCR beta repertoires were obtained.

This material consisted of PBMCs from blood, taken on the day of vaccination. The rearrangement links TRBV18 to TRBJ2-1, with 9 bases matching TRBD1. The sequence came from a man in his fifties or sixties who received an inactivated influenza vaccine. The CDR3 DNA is TGTGCCAGCTCACCACCGGGCCGGACAGGGGTCAATGAGCAGTTCTTC. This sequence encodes CASSPPGRTGVNEQFF.